This record concerns one T cell receptor beta chain sequence. These data originate in a study of blood T cell repertoires in COVID-19. Produced via immunoSEQ multiplex PCR; TCRdb's table is partial and in-frame only. The sample yields some 230,000 clones, around 86% seen once. Germline lookup yields CDR1 KGHDR and CDR2 SFDVKD. J lost 2 bases, V lost 3 bases, and 9 bases had no gene match. This CDR3 contains 17 residues. This TCR was recovered from a woman in her forties or fifties with COVID-19, enrolled during active disease. The sample taken for sequencing was peripheral blood. The V and J genes are TRBV24-1 and TRBJ1-2, with 9 bases matching TRBD1. In nucleotides, the CDR3 is TGTGCCACCAGTGATGAGGCCCCGGGACAGGGAAACTATGGCTACACCTTC. It encodes CATSDEAPGQGNYGYTF.